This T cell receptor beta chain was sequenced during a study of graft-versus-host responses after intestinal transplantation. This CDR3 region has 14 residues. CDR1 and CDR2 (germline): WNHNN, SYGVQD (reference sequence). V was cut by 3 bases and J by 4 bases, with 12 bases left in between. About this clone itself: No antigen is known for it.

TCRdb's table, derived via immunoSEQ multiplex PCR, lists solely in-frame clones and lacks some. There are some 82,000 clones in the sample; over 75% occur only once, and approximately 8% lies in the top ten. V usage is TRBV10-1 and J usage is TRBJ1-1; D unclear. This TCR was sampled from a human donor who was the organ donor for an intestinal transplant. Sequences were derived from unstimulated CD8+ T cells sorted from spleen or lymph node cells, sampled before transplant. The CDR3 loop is CASSDGEGGTEAFF. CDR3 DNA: TGCGCCAGCAGTGATGGTGAGGGTGGCACTGAAGCTTTCTTT.